What follows is one T cell receptor (beta chain) and its context. The data were taken from a study of shared clonotypes between healthy human individuals. This CDR3 is 13 amino acids long. Germline V gene data show CDR1 as MNHEY and CDR2 as SVGAGI. The germline V and J ends were trimmed by 2 bases and 5 bases, with 9 bases remaining between them. The assay was immunoSEQ multiplex PCR, and TCRdb's table has in-frame clones only and misses some. The sample includes hundreds of thousands of clones, around 79% of them seen just once. This chain connects TRBV6-5 to TRBJ1-1; TRBD1 is a possible D gene (6 bases). Sequencing was done on a sample of PBMCs. The sequence was obtained from a woman between 40 and 55 years old in good health. Some clones in this sample may be carry-over from other donors' samples. CDR3 in DNA: TGTGCCAGCAGTTACGCGGGGGCGACTGAAGCTTTCTTT. This encodes CASSYAGATEAFF.